Following are 27 T cell receptor beta chains from one sample sequenced in a study of blood T cell repertoires in COVID-19 (dated by TCRdb to the early 2020s). The library was obtained by the immunoSEQ multiplex PCR assay. As stored in TCRdb, this immuneACCESS dataset retains in-frame rearrangements with V and J assigned. A fraction of the clones does not appear; measured against another copy, unresolved V genes explain less than half of the discrepancy, and the remainder lacks a known reason. This sample holds 45,000 to 55,000 clones; 90% were observed only once. The biggest ten clones account for 6.5% to 9% of the sample. The sequencing sample was made of peripheral blood. All receptors derive from a woman aged 40 to 50 with active COVID-19.

V gene TRBV5-6 combines with J gene TRBJ2-7; TRBD1 agrees at 7 bases. The trim removed 2 bases at V and 2 bases at J, leaving 7 bases unmatched. This CDR3 is built from 15 residues. Germline V gene data show CDR1 as SGHDT and CDR2 as YYEEEE. The CDR3 here is CASSFVRTGPYEQYF. The CDR3 DNA follows: TGTGCCAGCAGCTTCGTGAGGACAGGCCCCTACGAGCAGTACTTC.

The rearrangement joins TRBV18 to TRBJ2-7, with 7 bases fitting TRBD2. This CDR3 spans 14 amino acids. The V segment lost 0 bases and the J segment 3 bases; nucleotides outside the gene matches: 2. Germline loops: CDR1 KGHSH, CDR2 LQKENI. The CDR3 coding sequence is TGTGCCAGCTCACCACCGGGAGGGAACTACGAGCAGTACTTC. Its translation: CASSPPGGNYEQYF.

This clone was picked up a small number of times. The chain recombines TRBV4-1 with TRBJ1-3; 7 positions agree with TRBD1. Germline V gene sequence: CDR1 MGHRA, CDR2 YSYEKL. The CDR3 covers 16 residues. The ends lost 8 bases at V and 0 bases at J; junction bases unmatched: 10. CDR3: CASSGQQSPSGNTIYF. CDR3 coding DNA: TGCGCCAGCTCGGGACAGCAGTCGCCCTCTGGAAACACCATATATTTT.

V is TRBV6-6 and J is TRBJ1-2, with D perhaps TRBD1 (5 bases). With 2 bases removed from V and 3 bases from J, the gap between germline ends came to 7 bases. Germline-derived CDR1 and CDR2 are MNHNY and SVGAGI (reference sequence). This CDR3 spans 13 amino acids. Here the CDR3 reads CASSYAGDYGYTF. In DNA, the CDR3 is TGTGCCAGCAGTTACGCGGGGGACTATGGCTACACCTTC.

The J gene is TRBJ2-7, the V gene TRBV13; 7 nucleotides match TRBD1. Looked up from germline, CDR1 is PRHDT and CDR2 is FYEKMQ (reference sequence). The CDR3 contains 15 residues. J was trimmed by 3 bases and V by 6 bases; bases with no gene match: 11. CDR3 nucleotide sequence: TGTGCCAGCAGTTCAGACAGGGCGGGTCGCTACGAGCAGTACTTC. This gives the protein CASSSDRAGRYEQYF. Complete variable domain (other parts from reference TRBV13 and TRBJ2-7): AAGVIQSPRHLIKEKRETATLKCYPIPRHDTVYWYQQGPGQDPQFLISFYEKMQSDKGSIPDRFSAQQFSDYHSELNMSSLELGDSALYFCASSSDRAGRYEQYFGPGTRLTVT.

The chain recombines TRBV3-1 (or the pseudogene TRBV3-2) with TRBJ2-1, with TRBD1 as a possible D gene (5 bases). The CDR3 totals 17 residues. CDR1 and CDR2 (germline): LGHDT, YNNKEL (reference sequence). With 3 bases removed from V and 5 bases from J, the gap between germline ends came to 20 bases. This chain's CDR3 is CASSQSPVSRGNNEQFF. The CDR3 DNA is TGTGCCAGCAGCCAGTCCCCTGTTAGTAGGGGTAACAATGAGCAGTTCTTC.

This clone appeared once. The chain carries TRBV5-1 and TRBJ2-5, with TRBD2 matching over 8 bases. CDR3 length equals 15 residues. J lost 5 bases, V lost 5 bases, and 11 bases had no gene match. Germline CDR1 and CDR2: SGHRS and YFSETQ. The CDR3 reads CASSSGLAVTETQYF. The DNA of the CDR3 is TGCGCCAGCAGTTCTGGACTAGCCGTTACCGAGACCCAGTACTTC.

This rearrangement joins TRBV4-1 to TRBJ2-5, with D possibly matching TRBD2 (6 bases). The CDR3 extends over 15 amino acids. V lost 3 bases and J 5 bases, leaving 16 bases between the germline ends. The germline V gene encodes CDR1 MGHRA and CDR2 YSYEKL. CDR3 in DNA: TGCGCCAGCAGCCACCTTGCTAGCGTTAGGGAGACCCAGTACTTC. It specifies CASSHLASVRETQYF.

The chain couples TRBV19 to TRBJ2-5; 11 bases are a match to TRBD2. J lost 9 bases, V lost 4 bases, and 13 bases had no gene match. The germline gives CDR1 LNHDA, CDR2 SQIVND (reference sequence). The CDR3 extends over 16 amino acids. The CDR3 loop is CASSTSGGSPPGAQYF. DNA for the CDR3: TGTGCCAGTAGTACTAGCGGGGGGTCCCCCCCAGGGGCCCAGTACTTC. Supplemented by reference TRBV19 and TRBJ2-5, the full variable domain reads DGGITQSPKYLFRKEGQNVTLSCEQNLNHDAMYWYRQDPGQGLRLIYYSQIVNDFQKGDIAEGYSVSREKKESFPLTVTSAQKNPTAFYLCASSTSGGSPPGAQYFGPGTRLLVL.

There are a few counts of this clone. The chain combines TRBV6-1 with TRBJ2-6; TRBD1 matches 8 bases. This CDR3 has 18 amino acids. The germline V gene encodes CDR1 MNHNS and CDR2 SASEGT. V lost 0 bases, J lost 2 bases, and 6 bases stayed unmatched. For the CDR3, the DNA is TGTGCCAGCAGTGAAGCCCTCCAGACAGGGGCTGGGGCCAACGTCCTGACTTTC. Its protein product is CASSEALQTGAGANVLTF.

The J gene is TRBJ1-1, the V gene TRBV18, with D unclear. The germline V gene has CDR1 KGHSH and CDR2 LQKENI. The V gene lost 6 bases and the J gene lost 3 bases, with 8 bases spanning the gap. The CDR3 has 12 residues. CDR3 in amino acids: CASSAGDTEAFF. CDR3 bases: TGTGCCAGCTCGGCTGGTGACACTGAAGCTTTCTTT.

This rearrangement joins TRBV5-1 to TRBJ2-7; 12 bases fit TRBD2. Germline V gene lookup returns CDR1 SGHRS and CDR2 YFSETQ. The junction had 14 bases not matched to a gene; V was cut back by 2 bases and J by 5 bases. The CDR3 totals 18 residues. This CDR3 reads CASSFNPLLAGGPNEQYF. CDR3 DNA sequence: TGCGCCAGCAGCTTTAACCCACTACTAGCGGGGGGCCCCAACGAGCAGTACTTC.

In nucleotides, the CDR3 is TGTGCCAGCAGCCCTTGGGGAGACTATGGCTACACCTTC. It encodes CASSPWGDYGYTF. This sequence joins TRBV9 and TRBJ1-2; D call uncertain. CDR3 length: 13 residues. In germline, CDR1 is SGDLS, CDR2 YYNGEE. V was trimmed by 4 bases and J by 3 bases, leaving 10 bases between them.

This sequence joins TRBV19 and TRBJ1-5; D gene ambiguous. Trimming cost V 1 base and J 4 bases, with 11 bases left between them. Germline assignment: CDR1 LNHDA and CDR2 SQIVND (reference sequence). This CDR3 has 15 residues. CDR3 sequence (DNA): TGTGCCAGTAGTATAGCCCAGACTCGGAATCAGCCCCAGCATTTT. Translation gives CASSIAQTRNQPQHF.

As DNA, the CDR3 is TGTGCCAGTAGTATACTAGTGGACAGGCTTGAGGATTATACTGAAGCTTTCTTT. Residues: CASSILVDRLEDYTEAFF. This chain links TRBV19 with TRBJ1-1; the match to TRBD1 covers 7 bases. The CDR3 consists of 18 residues. Germline V CDR1 and CDR2: LNHDA, SQIVND (reference sequence). The ends lost 2 bases at V and 5 bases at J; junction bases unmatched: 17.

The V gene is TRBV6-1, the J gene TRBJ2-2, with D possibly TRBD1 on 5 matching bases. V was clipped by 2 bases and J by 5 bases, with 15 bases between them. The CDR3 is 16 amino acids. Germline V gives CDR1 MNHNS, CDR2 SASEGT. The CDR3 DNA follows: TGTGCCAGCAGTGAAAACCGCAGGGAACTGACCGGGGAGCTGTTTTTT. Protein product: CASSENRRELTGELFF.

This chain links TRBV19 with TRBJ1-1; 7 bases are a match to TRBD1. Germline V CDR1 and CDR2: LNHDA, SQIVND (reference sequence). The CDR3 consists of 16 residues. The V and J ends lost 1 base and 6 bases, in that order; junction bases with no gene match: 11. The DNA of the CDR3 is TGTGCCAGTAGTATAGGCGCCTCGACAGGGTTCCCTGAAGCTTTCTTT. Translated: CASSIGASTGFPEAFF. The full variable domain, completed using reference TRBV19 and TRBJ1-1, is DGGITQSPKYLFRKEGQNVTLSCEQNLNHDAMYWYRQDPGQGLRLIYYSQIVNDFQKGDIAEGYSVSREKKESFPLTVTSAQKNPTAFYLCASSIGASTGFPEAFFGQGTRLTVV.

The rearrangement joins TRBV18 to TRBJ1-1; D gene unclear. V was cut by 6 bases and J by 2 bases, with 13 bases left in between. Germline CDR1 and CDR2: KGHSH and LQKENI. The CDR3 loop spans 14 amino acids. CDR3 nucleotides: TGTGCCAGCTCTCAGCCAGCGGGAAACACTGAAGCTTTCTTT. This encodes CASSQPAGNTEAFF.

J is TRBJ2-1 and V is TRBV6-6, with 15 positions matching TRBD2. Germline V gives CDR1 MNHNY, CDR2 SVGAGI (reference sequence). This CDR3 has 15 residues. V lost 2 bases, J lost 9 bases, and 2 bases stayed unmatched. The chain's CDR3 is CASSYGTSGGIEQFF. The CDR3 DNA is TGTGCCAGCAGTTACGGGACTAGCGGGGGGATTGAGCAGTTCTTC.

The genes are TRBV5-4 and TRBJ2-7, with a tentative D call TRBD1 (6 bases). The CDR3 has 15 amino acids. V was shortened by 4 bases and J by 6 bases, with 20 bases between the two germline ends. CDR1 and CDR2 from the germline V gene are SGHNT and YYREEE (reference sequence). CDR3 DNA sequence: TGTGCCAGCAGCGTCTTCGGTTTGGGGGCGGGCGAGCAGTACTTC. Translated, it gives CASSVFGLGAGEQYF.

The rearrangement links TRBV27 to TRBJ1-6; weak D call: TRBD1 (5 bases). The CDR3 has 15 amino acids. Per germline, CDR1 MNHEY and CDR2 SMNVEV (reference sequence). Trimming took off 2 bases at V and 10 bases at J, with 15 bases between the two ends. The CDR3, as DNA: TGTGCCAGCAGTTTAATGGGGCTGGAGAGATCACCCCTCCACTTT. It yields the protein CASSLMGLERSPLHF.

The genes are TRBV2 and TRBJ2-7; 8 bases are shared with TRBD1. The CDR3 consists of 13 residues. Looked up from germline, CDR1 is SNHLY and CDR2 is FYNNEI. V lost 3 bases, J lost 4 bases, and 2 bases stayed unmatched. The DNA for the CDR3 is TGTGCCAGCAGTGACAGGGGGCCGTACGAGCAGTACTTC. It is translated as CASSDRGPYEQYF.

The rearrangement uses TRBV7-9 and TRBJ2-1, with a weak D call TRBD1 (6 bases). Germline V gives CDR1 SEHNR, CDR2 FQNEAQ (reference sequence). The CDR3 sequence is 15 residues long. V dropped 3 bases and J dropped 8 bases, with 17 bases sitting between them. The CDR3 nucleotides are TGTGCCAGCAGCTTTCCACAAATGGGGGCATATGAGCAGTTCTTC. Residues: CASSFPQMGAYEQFF.

This clone appeared a few times. The V and J genes are TRBV3-1 (or the pseudogene TRBV3-2) and TRBJ1-5, with TRBD1 identical over 8 bases. V was clipped by 6 bases and J by 8 bases; unmatched bases: 18. Germline CDR1 LGHDT, CDR2 YNNKEL (reference sequence). CDR3 length: 17 amino acids. The CDR3 DNA sequence: TGTGCCAGCAGTCATACTATCACTCGACAGGGGAGAAAGCCCCAGCATTTT. This translates into CASSHTITRQGRKPQHF.

The chain combines TRBV5-4 with TRBJ2-3; tentative D call: TRBD2 (5 bases). The CDR3 extends over 16 amino acids. Germline V gives CDR1 SGHNT, CDR2 YYREEE (reference sequence). The germline V and J ends were trimmed by 4 bases and 1 base, with 16 bases remaining between them. In DNA, the CDR3 is TGTGCCAGCAGCCCAACTAGGGCTCTGGGCACAGATACGCAGTATTTT. This codes for CASSPTRALGTDTQYF.

This chain joins TRBV9 and TRBJ2-1, with a weak D call TRBD1 (5 bases). The CDR3 runs to 15 residues. Germline V gene lookup returns CDR1 SGDLS and CDR2 YYNGEE. V lost 2 bases, J lost 6 bases, and 15 bases lay in between. The DNA of the CDR3 is TGTGCCAGCAGCGTCTCGGGCAGGGATGGCAATGAGCAGTTCTTC. Protein sequence: CASSVSGRDGNEQFF.

This sequence joins TRBV28 and TRBJ2-1; TRBD1 matches 7 bases. Trimming at V came to 6 bases and at J to 1 base, leaving 9 bases not matched to a gene. Germline CDR1 is MDHEN and CDR2 is SYDVKM. The CDR3 consists of 16 residues. The CDR3 protein is CASRLGGLASYNEQFF. The CDR3 coding sequence is TGTGCCAGCAGACTAGGGGGCTTAGCGTCCTACAATGAGCAGTTCTTC.